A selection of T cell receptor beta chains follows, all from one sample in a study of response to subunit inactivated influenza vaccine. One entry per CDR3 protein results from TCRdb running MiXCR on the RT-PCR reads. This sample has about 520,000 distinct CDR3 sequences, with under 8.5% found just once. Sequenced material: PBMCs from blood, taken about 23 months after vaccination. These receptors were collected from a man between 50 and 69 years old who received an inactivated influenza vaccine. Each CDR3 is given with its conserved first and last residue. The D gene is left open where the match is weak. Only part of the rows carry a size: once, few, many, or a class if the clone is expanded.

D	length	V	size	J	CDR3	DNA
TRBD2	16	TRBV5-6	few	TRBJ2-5	CASSPETSGNQETQYF	TGTGCCAGCAGCCCCGAGACTAGCGGGAACCAAGAGACCCAGTACTTC
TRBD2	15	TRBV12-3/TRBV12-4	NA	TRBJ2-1	CASSRRLAGVNEQFF	TGTGCCAGCAGCAGGAGACTAGCGGGAGTTAATGAGCAGTTCTTC
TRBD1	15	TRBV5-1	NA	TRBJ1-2	CASSSHPTGEIGYTF	TGCGCCAGCAGCTCACATCCCACAGGGGAGATCGGCTACACCTTC
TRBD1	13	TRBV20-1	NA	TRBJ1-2	CSAAQGGNYGYTF	TGCAGTGCTGCCCAGGGGGGAAACTATGGCTACACCTTC
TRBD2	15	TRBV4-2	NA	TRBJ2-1	CASSQGPQRENEQFF	TGTGCCAGCAGCCAAGGCCCGCAGCGGGAGAATGAGCAGTTCTTC
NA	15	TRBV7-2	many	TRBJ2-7	CASSLQQGRPYEQYF	TGTGCCAGCAGCTTACAGCAGGGTCGACCCTACGAGCAGTACTTC
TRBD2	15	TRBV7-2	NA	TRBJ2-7	CASSPRGAGMYEQYF	TGTGCCAGCAGCCCCCGGGGAGCGGGAATGTACGAGCAGTACTTC
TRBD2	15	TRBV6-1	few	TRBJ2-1	CASRGGRGHLNEQFF	TGTGCCAGCCGGGGCGGGAGAGGGCATCTCAATGAGCAGTTCTTC
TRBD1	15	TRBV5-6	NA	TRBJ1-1	CASSLVQGADTEAFF	TGTGCCAGCAGCTTGGTCCAGGGGGCGGACACTGAAGCTTTCTTT
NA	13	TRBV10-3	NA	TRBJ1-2	CAISDQGSYGYTF	TGTGCCATCAGTGACCAAGGGTCCTATGGCTACACCTTC
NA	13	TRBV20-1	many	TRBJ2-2	CSAPYPNTGELFF	TGCAGTGCCCCTTACCCTAACACCGGGGAGCTGTTTTTT
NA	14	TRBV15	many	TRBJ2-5	CATSTHLYQETQYF	TGTGCCACCAGCACACACCTGTACCAAGAGACCCAGTACTTC
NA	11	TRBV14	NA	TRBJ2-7	CATSSGGEQYF	TGTGCCACCTCCTCCGGGGGCGAGCAGTACTTC
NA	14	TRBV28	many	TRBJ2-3	CASSSRGWLDTQYF	TGTGCCAGCAGTTCACGGGGGTGGTTGGATACGCAGTATTTT
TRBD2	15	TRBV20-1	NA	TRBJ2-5	CSARVGGRVSETQYF	TGCAGTGCTAGAGTCGGCGGGAGAGTCTCTGAGACCCAGTACTTC
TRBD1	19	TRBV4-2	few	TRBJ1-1	CASSQVEGTGGKLNTEAFF	TGTGCCAGCAGCCAAGTCGAGGGCACAGGGGGGAAGCTGAACACTGAAGCTTTCTTT
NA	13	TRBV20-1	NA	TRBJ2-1	CSASEGPRNGQFF	TGCAGTGCTAGTGAGGGACCCCGCAATGGGCAGTTCTTC
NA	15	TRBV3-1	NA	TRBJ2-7	CASSKEAPFTHEQYF	TGTGCCAGCAGCAAGGAGGCGCCTTTTACCCACGAGCAGTACTTC
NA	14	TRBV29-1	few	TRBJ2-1	CSVDGWEVSNEQFF	TGCAGCGTTGATGGGTGGGAGGTGTCGAATGAGCAGTTCTTC
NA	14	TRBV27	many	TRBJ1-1	CASSLRRENTEAFF	TGTGCCAGCAGTCTCCGACGGGAGAACACTGAAGCTTTCTTT
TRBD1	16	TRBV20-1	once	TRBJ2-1	CSARARDRGAYNEQFF	TGCAGTGCTAGAGCCCGGGACAGGGGGGCCTACAATGAGCAGTTCTTC
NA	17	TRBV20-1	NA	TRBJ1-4	CSARDRGYRGTSEKLFF	TGCAGTGCTAGAGACAGGGGCTATCGCGGAACTAGTGAAAAACTGTTTTTT
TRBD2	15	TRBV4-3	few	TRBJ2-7	CASSQEASGRGEQYF	TGCGCCAGCAGCCAAGAGGCTAGCGGGAGGGGCGAGCAGTACTTC
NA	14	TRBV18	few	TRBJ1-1	CASSLVEVRTEAFF	TGTGCCAGCTCACTCGTGGAAGTTAGAACTGAAGCTTTCTTT
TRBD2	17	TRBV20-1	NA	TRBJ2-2	CSAAGLAGFANTGELFF	TGCAGTGCCGCGGGACTAGCGGGTTTCGCGAACACCGGGGAGCTGTTTTTT
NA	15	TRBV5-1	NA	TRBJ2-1	CASSLILGQGNEQFF	TGCGCCAGCAGCCTGATCCTCGGGCAGGGGAATGAGCAGTTCTTC
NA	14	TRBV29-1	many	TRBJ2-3	CSSSWGARTDTQYF	TGCAGTTCGTCGTGGGGAGCGCGAACAGATACGCAGTATTTT
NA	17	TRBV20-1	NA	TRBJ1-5	CSARDSGLAGGVDTQHF	TGCAGTGCTAGAGATAGTGGGCTAGCGGGAGGTGTCGATACGCAGCATTTT
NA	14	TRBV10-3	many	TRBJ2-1	CAISESRGGNEQFF	TGTGCCATCAGTGAGTCGCGGGGCGGAAATGAGCAGTTCTTC
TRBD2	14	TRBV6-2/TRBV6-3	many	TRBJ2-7	CASSFLGLAYEQYF	TGTGCCAGCAGTTTCCTTGGACTAGCGTATGAGCAGTACTTC
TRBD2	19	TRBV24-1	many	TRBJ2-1	CATSDFKTSGGPVGNEQFF	TGTGCCACCAGTGATTTTAAGACTAGCGGGGGCCCGGTAGGCAATGAGCAGTTCTTC
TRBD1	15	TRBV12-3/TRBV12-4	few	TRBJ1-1	CASSPGTGRNTEAFF	TGTGCCAGCAGTCCCGGGACAGGGAGGAACACTGAAGCTTTCTTT
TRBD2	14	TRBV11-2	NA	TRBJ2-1	CASTSLAGYNEQFF	TGTGCCAGTACCTCACTAGCGGGGTACAATGAGCAGTTCTTC
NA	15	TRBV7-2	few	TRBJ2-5	CASSLFGGFQETQYF	TGTGCCAGCAGCTTATTCGGGGGTTTCCAAGAGACCCAGTACTTC
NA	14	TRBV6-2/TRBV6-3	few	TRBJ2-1	CASSGTTNYNEQFF	TGTGCCAGCTCCGGGACAACGAACTACAATGAGCAGTTCTTC
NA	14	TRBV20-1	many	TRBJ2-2	CSASLNANTGELFF	TGCAGTGCTAGTCTTAACGCGAACACCGGGGAGCTGTTTTTT
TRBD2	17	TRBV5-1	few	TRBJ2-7	CASSLTSPGLAFYEQYF	TGCGCCAGCAGCCTCACCTCACCGGGACTAGCGTTTTACGAGCAGTACTTC
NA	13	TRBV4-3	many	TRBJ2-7	CASSQWTAYEQYF	TGCGCCAGCAGCCAATGGACAGCCTACGAGCAGTACTTC
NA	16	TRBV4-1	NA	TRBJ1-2	CASSQQPGASNYGYTF	TGCGCCAGCAGTCAACAACCGGGGGCGTCGAACTATGGCTACACCTTC
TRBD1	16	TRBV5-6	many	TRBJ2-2	CASSGAGTGRTGELFF	TGTGCCAGCAGCGGGGCAGGGACAGGGCGAACCGGGGAGCTGTTTTTT
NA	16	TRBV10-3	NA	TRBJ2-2	CAISGSRGGGTGELFF	TGTGCCATCAGTGGGTCGCGCGGGGGCGGCACCGGGGAGCTGTTTTTT
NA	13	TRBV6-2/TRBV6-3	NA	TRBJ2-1	CASSPVLRNEQFF	TGTGCCAGCAGTCCAGTGCTAAGGAATGAGCAGTTCTTC
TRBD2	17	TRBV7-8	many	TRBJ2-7	CASSLLPGLAGEYEQYF	TGTGCCAGCAGCTTACTACCTGGACTAGCGGGGGAGTACGAGCAGTACTTC
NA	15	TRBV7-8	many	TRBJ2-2	CASSLTGSTTGELFF	TGTGCCAGCAGCTTAACCGGTAGTACCACCGGGGAGCTGTTTTTT
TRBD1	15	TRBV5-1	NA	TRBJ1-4	CASSDSGQTNEKLFF	TGCGCCAGCAGCGACTCGGGACAGACTAATGAAAAACTGTTTTTT
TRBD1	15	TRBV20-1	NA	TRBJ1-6	CSAPGQGWDNSPLHF	TGCAGTGCCCCGGGACAGGGCTGGGATAATTCACCCCTCCACTTT
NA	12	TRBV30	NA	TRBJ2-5	CAWARLGETQYF	TGTGCCTGGGCCAGACTAGGGGAGACCCAGTACTTC
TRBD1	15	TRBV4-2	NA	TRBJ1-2	CASSQDKGARVGYTF	TGTGCCAGCAGCCAAGATAAGGGGGCGCGAGTTGGCTACACCTTC
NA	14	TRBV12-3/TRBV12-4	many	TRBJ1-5	CASSLTGAHQPQHF	TGTGCCAGCAGCCTGACGGGGGCCCATCAGCCCCAGCATTTT
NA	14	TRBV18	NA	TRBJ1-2	CASSLGDGNYGYTF	TGTGCCAGCTCACTCGGGGACGGGAACTATGGCTACACCTTC
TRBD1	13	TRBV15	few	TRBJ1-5	CATSRDRAGGRHF	TGTGCCACCAGCAGAGATCGAGCAGGGGGCAGGCATTTT
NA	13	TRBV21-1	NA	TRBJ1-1	CASSKNEGPEAFF	TGTGCCAGCAGCAAAAATGAGGGACCTGAAGCTTTCTTT
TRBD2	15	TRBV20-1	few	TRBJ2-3	CSAAIAGDSTDTQYF	TGCAGTGCTGCGATAGCGGGAGACTCCACAGATACGCAGTATTTT
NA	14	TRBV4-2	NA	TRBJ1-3	CASSQDPAGNTIYF	TGTGCCAGCAGCCAAGATCCCGCGGGAAACACCATATATTTT
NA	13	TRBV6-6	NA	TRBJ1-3	CASGTHSGNTIYF	TGTGCCAGCGGAACCCACTCTGGAAACACCATATATTTT